The 15 T cell receptor beta chains in this list originate from one sample, sequenced in a study of beta chain features in type 1 diabetes (dated by TCRdb to about 2018). The investigation overall reported the following: A moderate but significant shortening of TCRB CDR3 length was observed in type 1 diabetes patients in all four CD4+ subsets.

No cognate antigen is known for these TCRs. The library was built by means of the immunoSEQ multiplex PCR assay. The entire isolated RNA was reverse transcribed using the High Capacity cDNA Reverse Transcription Kit, and thus expressed TCRB transcripts were sequenced. TCRdb mirrors the immuneACCESS table, restricted to in-frame sequences. Some clones are absent from its copies; in checked studies, under half trace to an unresolved V gene, and the reason for the others is unknown. The sample profile shows 20,000 to 30,000 clones; roughly 50% of them were found once. The ten most abundant clones make up 0.3% of the sample. Sequencing input: stem cell memory CD4+ T cells from blood. What the cell subset or site label conveys for this sample: stem cell-like memory CD4+ T cells. The receptors were sampled from a man between 25 and 39 years old with type 1 diabetes.

The J gene is TRBJ1-3, the V gene TRBV28; TRBD1 aligns across 7 bases. Germline loops: CDR1 MDHEN, CDR2 SYDVKM. The CDR3 is 15 amino acids. The V and J ends lost 3 bases and 0 bases, in that order; junction bases with no gene match: 2. The CDR3 is CASSLGTASGNTIYF. CDR3 DNA sequence: TGTGCCAGCAGTTTGGGGACAGCCTCTGGAAACACCATATATTTT. The full variable domain, with the rest looked up from reference TRBV28 and TRBJ1-3, is DVKVTQSSRYLVKRTGEKVFLECVQDMDHENMFWYRQDPGLGLRLIYFSYDVKMKEKGDIPEGYSVSREKKERFSLILESASTNQTSMYLCASSLGTASGNTIYFGEGSWLTVV.

This chain connects TRBV6-5 to TRBJ2-7; 10 bases line up with TRBD1. CDR1 is MNHEY and CDR2 is SVGAGI in the germline V gene. This CDR3 spans 14 amino acids. The V gene end was trimmed by 6 bases and the J gene end by 7 bases; junction bases not matched to a gene: 9. Here the CDR3 reads CASSPWDRGREQYF. In DNA form, the CDR3 reads TGTGCCAGCAGCCCCTGGGACAGGGGACGGGAGCAGTACTTC.

This clone was detected only a few times. The CDR3 DNA reads as TGCGCCAGCAGCGGGAGAGGGAGCACAGATACGCAGTATTTT. Translating it yields CASSGRGSTDTQYF. The chain combines TRBV5-1 with TRBJ2-3; a weak D match, TRBD2 (5 bases). CDR3 size: 14 residues. CDR1 is SGHRS, CDR2 YFSETQ, per germline. V lost 4 bases and J lost 0, with 9 bases in between.

This clone has a handful of counts. The rearrangement links TRBV6-6 to TRBJ2-3, with 8 bases aligning to TRBD2. The CDR3 covers 14 residues. Germline V lookup: CDR1 MNHNY, CDR2 SVGAGI (reference sequence). After removal of 8 bases from V and 4 bases from J, the junction contained 8 bases not matched to a gene. The CDR3 sequence: CASSPGGPADTQYF. CDR3 nucleotides: TGTGCCAGCTCCCCGGGAGGGCCGGCAGATACGCAGTATTTT.

The rearrangement joins TRBV5-1 to TRBJ2-5; 9 bases fit TRBD1. The CDR3 has 20 residues. From germline, CDR1 is SGHRS and CDR2 YFSETQ. The junction had 22 bases not matched to a gene; V was cut back by 4 bases and J by 3 bases. The CDR3 DNA reads as TGCGCCAGCAGCGTGACCCGACCGGGACAGGGAAAAAGGACCAAAGAGACCCAGTACTTC. Amino acid sequence: CASSVTRPGQGKRTKETQYF.

The chain recombines TRBV4-2 with TRBJ1-4, with TRBD1 matching 7 bases. Unmatched junction bases numbered 6, after V lost 0 bases and J lost 2 bases. This CDR3 has 17 amino acids. The germline V gene encodes CDR1 LGHNA and CDR2 YNFKEQ. The CDR3 region is CASSQDIGGATNEKLFF. DNA for the CDR3: TGTGCCAGCAGCCAAGACATAGGGGGCGCCACTAATGAAAAACTGTTTTTT.

This clone has only a few counts. The genes are TRBV4-1 and TRBJ2-1; 7 nucleotides match TRBD1. Germline V gene lookup returns CDR1 MGHRA and CDR2 YSYEKL. CDR3 length equals 16 residues. Trimming removed 4 bases from V and 2 bases from J; junction bases left unmatched: 8. For the CDR3, the DNA is TGCGCCAGCAGCCCTGAAGACAGGGAACCCTACAATGAGCAGTTCTTC. It codes for CASSPEDREPYNEQFF.

The chain has TRBV29-1 and TRBJ2-7; 11 positions match TRBD1. Per germline, CDR1 SQVTM and CDR2 ANQGSEA. V trimming: 5 bases; J trimming: 4 bases; junction bases outside the gene matches: 13. The CDR3 has 16 amino acids. This CDR3 reads CSVTRGTGGLLYEQYF. The CDR3 bases are TGCAGCGTTACTAGAGGGACAGGGGGTCTGCTTTACGAGCAGTACTTC.

This chain links TRBV5-1 with TRBJ1-2, with D possibly TRBD1 on 5 matching bases. This CDR3 contains 17 residues. V lost 7 bases, J lost 2 bases, and 24 bases lay in between. Germline assignment: CDR1 SGHRS and CDR2 YFSETQ. CDR3 sequence reads: CASRPASVAGHNYGYTF. CDR3 nucleotide sequence: TGCGCCAGCCGACCCGCGAGTGTGGCAGGGCACAACTATGGCTACACCTTC.

The V and J genes are TRBV5-1 and TRBJ1-1; 7 bases are shared with TRBD1. CDR1 and CDR2 from the germline V gene are SGHRS and YFSETQ. Unmatched junction bases numbered 8, after V lost 2 bases and J lost 1 base. The CDR3 is made up of 16 amino acids. CDR3 protein: CASSLRTGQQNTEAFF. CDR3 nucleotide sequence: TGCGCCAGCAGCTTACGGACAGGACAACAGAACACTGAAGCTTTCTTT.

The chain links TRBV30 to TRBJ1-5; tentatively, D is TRBD1 (6 bases). V lost 3 bases to trimming and J lost 6 bases, with 18 bases between them. This CDR3 comprises 15 residues. CDR1 is GTSNPN and CDR2 is SVGIG in the germline V gene (reference sequence). CDR3 residues: CAWRGRTVVGQPQHF. The CDR3 DNA sequence: TGTGCCTGGAGGGGAAGGACAGTGGTCGGTCAGCCCCAGCATTTT.

The chain links TRBV7-2 to TRBJ2-7, with a tentative D call TRBD1 (5 bases). Trimming removed 5 bases at V and 0 bases at J, with 14 bases between. Germline V gene sequence: CDR1 SGHTA, CDR2 FQGNSA. CDR3 length: 15 amino acids. The CDR3 DNA reads TGTGCCAGCAGCCTCCGAGCAGGGATCTCCTACGAGCAGTACTTC. It codes for CASSLRAGISYEQYF.

This clone was counted between two and nine times. The V and J genes are TRBV30 and TRBJ1-1; 7 bases match TRBD1. The CDR3 covers 13 residues. Per the germline V gene, CDR1 is GTSNPN and CDR2 is SVGIG (reference sequence). V shed 5 bases and J 4 bases; nucleotides not matched to a gene: 7. The chain's CDR3 is CAWDRVGGTEAFF. CDR3 nucleotides: TGTGCCTGGGACAGGGTCGGGGGCACTGAAGCTTTCTTT.

This clone was found once. V gene TRBV2 combines with J gene TRBJ2-7; 12 nucleotides match TRBD2. The J call may be in error: the DNA end matches TRBJ2-1 better. This CDR3 contains 15 residues. Germline-derived CDR1 and CDR2 are SNHLY and FYNNEI. The CDR3 DNA sequence: TGTGCCAGCATTCGGCTAGCGGGAGGGCCAGGTGAGCAGTTCTTC. Translated: CASIRLAGGPGEQFF.

The rearrangement joins TRBV6-6 to TRBJ1-2; 7 bases line up with TRBD1. This CDR3 is built from 13 residues. V shed 5 bases, J shed 4 bases, and the junction held 4 bases outside the gene matches. Germline CDR1 is MNHNY and CDR2 is SVGAGI (reference sequence). CDR3 nucleotides: TGTGCCAGCAGTCCTACAGGGGCCTATGGCTACACCTTC. As protein: CASSPTGAYGYTF.